This entry lists 10 T cell receptor beta chains sequenced from one sample in a study of metastatic and nonmetastatic thyroid tumors. Not a single patient had been given any form of treatment at any point before undergoing thyroid surgery. With MiXCR, TCRdb called clones anew from the PCR reads. The profile shows 30,000 or so clones, roughly 21% of them singletons. Sequenced input: blood. These receptor sequences come from a female donor with papillary thyroid cancer or a benign thyroid nodule (not recorded which). Some clones in this sample may be carry-over from other donors' samples.

This clone was counted many times. The chain carries TRBV9 and TRBJ2-7; 13 bases are shared with TRBD2. With V trimmed by 0 bases and J by 6 bases, 0 bases remained unmatched. The CDR3 is 14 amino acids. Germline loops: CDR1 SGDLS, CDR2 YYNGEE. CDR3 residues: CASSVGTSGSEQYF. The CDR3 region has the DNA TGTGCCAGCAGCGTAGGGACTAGCGGGAGCGAGCAGTACTTC.

The CDR3 loop reads CASSSGQGAYLTEAFF. The CDR3 DNA is TGCGCCAGCAGCTCCGGACAGGGGGCATATCTCACTGAAGCTTTCTTT. The gene calls are TRBV5-1 and TRBJ1-1; TRBD1 matches 11 bases. The ends lost 3 bases at V and 4 bases at J; junction bases unmatched: 8. This CDR3 has 16 residues. Germline CDR1 SGHRS, CDR2 YFSETQ.

This clone was seen repeatedly, ten times or more. The same CDR3 arises from other DNA sequences in this sample as well. The CDR3 here is CASSETLDFNQPQHF. The CDR3 DNA reads as TGTGCCAGCAGTGAAACCCTGGACTTCAATCAGCCCCAGCATTTT. The V and J genes are TRBV6-1 and TRBJ1-5; D remains unclear. V shed 2 bases and J shed 3 bases, with 11 bases lying between them. The CDR3 sequence is 15 residues long. CDR1 is MNHNS, CDR2 SASEGT, per germline.

The genes are TRBV7-3 and TRBJ2-7; D gene uncertain. Germline CDR1 SGHTA, CDR2 FQGTGA. This CDR3 region has 15 residues. The V end lost 2 bases, the J end lost 3 bases, and 14 bases lay between the germline ends. Here the CDR3 reads CASSLVFQPIYEQYF. In nucleotides, the CDR3 is TGTGCCAGCAGCTTAGTGTTTCAACCTATCTACGAGCAGTACTTC.

A few counts support this clone. A much more abundant neighbour one base away suggests this may be a read error. The V and J genes are TRBV2 and TRBJ1-1; D not certain. Germline CDR1 and CDR2: SNHLY and FYNNEI. Between the trimmed V and J ends, which lost 8 bases and 3 bases, there was a span of 13 bases. This CDR3 spans 13 amino acids. CDR3 loop: CASPAQPDTEAFF. Here the CDR3 DNA reads TGTGCCAGCCCGGCACAGCCCGACACTGAAGCTTTCTTT.

Ten or more counts support this clone. This chain joins TRBV28 and TRBJ1-1; D uncertain. There are 12 residues in the CDR3. CDR1 MDHEN and CDR2 SYDVKM come from the germline V gene. V lost 6 bases and J 4 bases, leaving 9 bases between the germline ends. CDR3 in DNA: TGTGCCAGCAGGGAGGGTTTCACTGAAGCTTTCTTT. Protein: CASREGFTEAFF.

The chain joins TRBV30 to TRBJ2-2; no clear D. There are 14 residues in the CDR3. Germline V lookup: CDR1 GTSNPN, CDR2 SVGIG (reference sequence). V lost 4 bases to trimming and J lost 3 bases, with 12 bases between them. CDR3 sequence: CAWNGQADTGELFF. CDR3 DNA: TGTGCCTGGAATGGTCAGGCGGACACCGGGGAGCTGTTTTTT.

In this sample, this clone turned up many times. The chain employs TRBV6-5 and TRBJ2-7; the match to TRBD1 covers 7 bases. The CDR3 extends over 13 amino acids. V was pared by 2 bases and J by 5 bases, with 3 bases of the junction left unmatched. Germline V lookup: CDR1 MNHEY, CDR2 SVGAGI. This chain's CDR3 is CASSYNRGHEQYF. For the CDR3, the DNA is TGTGCCAGCAGTTACAACAGGGGACACGAGCAGTACTTC.

V gene TRBV6-1 combines with J gene TRBJ2-7; no clear D gene. In germline, CDR1 is MNHNS, CDR2 SASEGT. This CDR3 spans 13 amino acids. Trimming removed 1 base from V and 6 bases from J, with 10 bases in between. CDR3 loop: CASSEGPPFEQYF. CDR3 sequence (DNA): TGTGCCAGCAGTGAAGGCCCACCCTTCGAGCAGTACTTC.

The chain is built from TRBV7-2 and TRBJ1-4, with a tentative D call TRBD1 (5 bases). Germline CDR1 and CDR2: SGHTA and FQGNSA. The V gene lost 5 bases and the J gene lost 4 bases, with 14 bases spanning the gap. The CDR3 loop spans 15 amino acids. The CDR3: CASSHRGTVNEKLFF. CDR3 nucleotides: TGTGCCAGCAGCCATCGCGGGACGGTTAATGAAAAACTGTTTTTT.